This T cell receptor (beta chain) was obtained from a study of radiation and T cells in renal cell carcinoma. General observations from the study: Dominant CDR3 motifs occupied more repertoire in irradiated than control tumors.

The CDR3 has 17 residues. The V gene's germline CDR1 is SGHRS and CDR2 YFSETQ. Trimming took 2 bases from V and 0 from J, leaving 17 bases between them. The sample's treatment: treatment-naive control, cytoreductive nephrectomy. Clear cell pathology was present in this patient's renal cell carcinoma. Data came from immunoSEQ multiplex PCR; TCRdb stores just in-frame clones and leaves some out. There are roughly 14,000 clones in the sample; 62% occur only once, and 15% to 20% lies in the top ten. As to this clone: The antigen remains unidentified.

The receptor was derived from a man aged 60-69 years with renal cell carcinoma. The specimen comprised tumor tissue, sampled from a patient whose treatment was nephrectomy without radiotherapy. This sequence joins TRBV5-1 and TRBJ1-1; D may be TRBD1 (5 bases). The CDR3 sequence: CASSFVSPDTMNTEAFF. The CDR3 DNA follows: TGCGCCAGCAGCTTTGTTTCCCCGGACACCATGAACACTGAAGCTTTCTTT. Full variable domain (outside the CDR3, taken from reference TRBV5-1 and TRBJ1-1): KAGVTQTPRYLIKTRGQQVTLSCSPISGHRSVSWYQQTPGQGLQFLFEYFSETQRNKGNFPGRFSGRQFSNSRSEMNVSTLELGDSALYLCASSFVSPDTMNTEAFFGQGTRLTVV.